Below are 17 T cell receptor beta chains sequenced from a single sample in a study of cytomegalovirus exposure and HLA in healthy donors. The PCR was carried out with 60 Vbeta primers and 13 Jbeta primers. Some clones are missing from TCRdb's copy, which holds only in-frame ones; the method was immunoSEQ multiplex PCR. This listing includes under 150,000 clones. Material for sequencing was PBMCs. All receptors come from a woman aged 35 to 49 in good health and CMV-seronegative.

The chain is built from TRBV2 and TRBJ1-1; D unresolved. The CDR3 covers 14 residues. CDR1 and CDR2 from the germline V gene are SNHLY and FYNNEI. V was pared by 1 base and J by 4 bases, with 10 bases between. The CDR3 spells CASSEGRSGTEAFF. The CDR3 region has the DNA TGTGCCAGCAGTGAAGGGAGAAGCGGCACTGAAGCTTTCTTT.

CDR3 nucleotides: TGTGCCTGGGTCCGACGTGGGGGCGGAAACTATGGCTACACCTTC. As protein: CAWVRRGGGNYGYTF. The chain has TRBV30 and TRBJ1-2; tentatively, D is TRBD1 (6 bases). Trimming took 5 bases from V and 2 from J, leaving 18 bases between them. The CDR3 is 15 residues long. Per germline, CDR1 GTSNPN and CDR2 SVGIG (reference sequence).

V usage is TRBV6-1 and J usage is TRBJ2-3; 9 bases are shared with TRBD2. Germline CDR1 MNHNS, CDR2 SASEGT. V lost 1 base and J lost 6; bases outside the gene matches: 2. This CDR3 spans 14 amino acids. The CDR3 sequence: CASSEGLAADTQYF. CDR3 coding DNA: TGTGCCAGCAGTGAAGGACTAGCGGCGGATACGCAGTATTTT.

The chain uses TRBV4-2 and TRBJ2-7, with D uncertain. Between the trimmed V and J ends, which lost 4 bases and 0 bases, there was a span of 4 bases. This CDR3 comprises 12 residues. Germline V gene data show CDR1 as LGHNA and CDR2 as YNFKEQ. The CDR3 is CASSPNSYEQYF. The DNA for the CDR3 is TGTGCCAGCAGCCCCAACTCCTACGAGCAGTACTTC.

CDR3 region: CASSSPSSGTSGGSTQYF. CDR3 coding DNA: TGTGCCAGCAGCTCGCCATCCTCGGGGACTAGCGGGGGAAGTACGCAGTATTTT. V is TRBV5-4 and J is TRBJ2-3; 14 nucleotides align to TRBD2. The germline V gene has CDR1 SGHNT and CDR2 YYREEE (reference sequence). Trimming at V came to 3 bases and at J to 8 bases, leaving 14 bases not matched to a gene. The CDR3 covers 18 residues.

This sequence joins TRBV7-9 and TRBJ2-2; 7 bases match TRBD2. Germline CDR1 is SEHNR and CDR2 is FQNEAQ (reference sequence). This CDR3 is built from 13 residues. The ends lost 4 bases at V and 5 bases at J; junction bases unmatched: 1. The CDR3 DNA follows: TGTGCCAGCAGCTGGGGGGGGACCGGGGAGCTGTTTTTT. Protein: CASSWGGTGELFF.

The genes are TRBV6-5 and TRBJ2-1; 9 bases line up with TRBD2. The CDR3 totals 14 residues. The germline V gene encodes CDR1 MNHEY and CDR2 SVGAGI. Losses at the gene ends were 6 bases for V and 10 bases for J; bases not matched to a gene: 10. CDR3 sequence: CASSPPLAGEEQFF. The CDR3 coding sequence is TGTGCCAGCAGCCCGCCTTTAGCGGGGGAAGAGCAGTTCTTC.

The chain has TRBV18 and TRBJ1-1; D is possibly TRBD1 (5 bases). V lost 3 bases, J lost 4 bases, and 15 bases lay in between. The germline V gene encodes CDR1 KGHSH and CDR2 LQKENI. The CDR3 has 15 residues. The CDR3 loop reads CASSPSTVGITEAFF. CDR3 in DNA: TGTGCCAGCTCACCTTCGACAGTAGGGATCACTGAAGCTTTCTTT.

The chain has TRBV18 and TRBJ1-6; D not resolved. In germline, CDR1 is KGHSH, CDR2 LQKENI. The V end lost 3 bases, the J end lost 10 bases, and 19 bases lay between the germline ends. This CDR3 is built from 16 residues. CDR3 sequence (DNA): TGTGCCAGCTCACCTCCTCTAAAAACTCGAGGATCACCCCTCCACTTT. Translation: CASSPPLKTRGSPLHF. Based on the CDR3 plus reference TRBV18 and TRBJ1-6, the full variable domain is NAGVMQNPRHLVRRRGQEARLRCSPMKGHSHVYWYRQLPEEGLKFMVYLQKENIIDESGMPKERFSAEFPKEGPSILRIQQVVRGDSAAYFCASSPPLKTRGSPLHFGNGTRLTVT.

V usage is TRBV29-1 and J usage is TRBJ1-2; TRBD1 might be the D (6 bases). The CDR3 spans 13 residues. Germline CDR1 is SQVTM and CDR2 is ANQGSEA. CDR3 nucleotide sequence: TGCAGTGCAGGGGAGGGGGGCAGCTATGGCTACACCTTC. Its translation is CSAGEGGSYGYTF.

This chain connects TRBV4-3 to TRBJ2-1, with D uncertain. V shed 4 bases and J shed 9 bases, with 13 bases lying between them. The CDR3 consists of 13 residues. Germline V gives CDR1 LGHNA, CDR2 YSLEER. CDR3 sequence (DNA): TGCGCCAGCAGCCCCGACCAAGGCGGTGAGCAGTTCTTC. It translates to CASSPDQGGEQFF.

This rearrangement joins TRBV7-3 to TRBJ2-1; 8 bases align to TRBD2. The CDR3 extends over 16 amino acids. CDR1 is SGHTA, CDR2 FQGTGA, per germline. The V gene end was trimmed by 5 bases and the J gene end by 8 bases; junction bases not matched to a gene: 14. CDR3 nucleotide sequence: TGTGCCAGCAGCCCCTCGGAGGCGGGGGGTAAAGATGAGCAGTTCTTC. Encoded protein: CASSPSEAGGKDEQFF.

CDR3 protein: CASSIRWTGDTGELFF. Here the CDR3 DNA reads TGTGCCAGTAGTATTCGATGGACAGGGGACACCGGGGAGCTGTTTTTT. The genes are TRBV19 and TRBJ2-2; 9 bases match TRBD1. V was clipped by 3 bases and J by 3 bases; unmatched bases: 5. Germline CDR1 and CDR2: LNHDA and SQIVND (reference sequence). The CDR3 totals 16 residues. The variable domain in full, with the rest retrieved from reference TRBV19 and TRBJ2-2, is DGGITQSPKYLFRKEGQNVTLSCEQNLNHDAMYWYRQDPGQGLRLIYYSQIVNDFQKGDIAEGYSVSREKKESFPLTVTSAQKNPTAFYLCASSIRWTGDTGELFFGEGSRLTVL.

V usage is TRBV14 and J usage is TRBJ2-3; TRBD1 is a possible D gene (6 bases). V lost 4 bases to trimming and J lost 4 bases, with 12 bases between them. CDR3 length: 14 residues. Germline values: CDR1 SGHDN, CDR2 FVKESK. CDR3 nucleotide sequence: TGTGCCAGCAGCCGGGATTCAGGGGCAGATACGCAGTATTTT. Protein: CASSRDSGADTQYF.

The chain joins TRBV28 to TRBJ1-2, with 10 nucleotides matching TRBD1. CDR1 is MDHEN and CDR2 is SYDVKM in the germline V gene. This CDR3 spans 12 amino acids. V dropped 10 bases and J dropped 6; count of bases not matched to a gene: 5. CDR3 coding DNA: TGTGCCACCGGGACAGGGGTGAATGGCTACACCTTC. It specifies CATGTGVNGYTF.

The genes are TRBV29-1 and TRBJ2-1, with D possibly matching TRBD1 (6 bases). Germline V gene sequence: CDR1 SQVTM, CDR2 ANQGSEA. V was shortened by 6 bases and J by 3 bases, with 12 bases between the two germline ends. The length of the CDR3 is 13 residues. The CDR3 region is CSVPPQGYNEQFF. The CDR3 nucleotides are TGCAGCGTGCCCCCACAGGGCTACAATGAGCAGTTCTTC.

The chain carries TRBV27 and TRBJ2-3, with D possibly TRBD2 on 7 matching bases. CDR3 length equals 15 residues. V was shortened by 10 bases and J by 0 bases, with 17 bases between the two germline ends. Germline V gene data show CDR1 as MNHEY and CDR2 as SMNVEV (reference sequence). The chain's CDR3 is CATVKGGVSTDTQYF. As DNA, the CDR3 is TGTGCCACCGTGAAGGGGGGGGTTAGCACAGATACGCAGTATTTT.